A few counts support the clone carrying this T cell receptor beta chain. Its specificity is not known. A sample-barcoded 5' primer and a J-beta primer mix were used in a second PCR of roughly 6 to 11 cycles. TCRdb used MiXCR to reprocess the 5' RACE reads, holding one entry per CDR3 protein. Of over 600,000 distinct CDR3 sequences in the sample, around 43% were seen once. No fewer than 6.5 million PBMCs went into each sample. This sample is part of a study of blood T cells in healthy people across ages. V dropped 7 bases and J dropped 3 bases, with 14 bases sitting between them. The CDR3 is made up of 14 amino acids. CDR1 and CDR2 from the germline V gene are SGHAT and FQDESV (reference sequence). Regarding the study as a whole: A roughly linear age-dependent decrease characterized TCR beta diversity per million T cells. Estimates of total diversity, which came from one million sequenced T cells, were considered to be underestimates.

This TCR came from a man aged 80 or over in good health. The chain employs TRBV11-1 and TRBJ2-3, with D possibly matching TRBD2 (5 bases). The sequenced sample consisted of blood. The CDR3 sequence is CASTQKRGTDTQYF. CDR3 in DNA: TGTGCCAGCACTCAGAAACGGGGAACAGATACGCAGTATTTT. The full variable domain, its missing parts supplied by reference TRBV11-1 and TRBJ2-3, is EAEVAQSPRYKITEKSQAVAFWCDPISGHATLYWYRQILGQGPELLVQFQDESVVDDSQLPKDRFSAERLKGVDSTLKIQPAELGDSAMYLCASTQKRGTDTQYFGPGTRLTVL.